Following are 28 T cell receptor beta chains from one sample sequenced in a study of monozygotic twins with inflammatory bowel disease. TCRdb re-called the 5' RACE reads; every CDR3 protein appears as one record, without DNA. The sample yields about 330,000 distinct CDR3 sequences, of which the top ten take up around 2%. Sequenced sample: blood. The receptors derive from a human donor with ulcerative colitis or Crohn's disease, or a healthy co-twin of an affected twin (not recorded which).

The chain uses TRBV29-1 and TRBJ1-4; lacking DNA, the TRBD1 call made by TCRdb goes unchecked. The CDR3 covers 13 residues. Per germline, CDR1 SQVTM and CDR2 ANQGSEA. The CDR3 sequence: CSVERTGGEKLFF.

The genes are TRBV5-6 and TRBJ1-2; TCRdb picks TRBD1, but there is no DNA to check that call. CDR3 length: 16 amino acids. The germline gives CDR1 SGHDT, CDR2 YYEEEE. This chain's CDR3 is CASSFRTGSLSYGYTF. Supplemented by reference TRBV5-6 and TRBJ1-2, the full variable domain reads DAGVTQSPTHLIKTRGQQVTLRCSPKSGHDTVSWYQQALGQGPQFIFQYYEEEERQRGNFPDRFSGHQFPNYSSELNVNALLLGDSALYLCASSFRTGSLSYGYTFGSGTRLTVV.

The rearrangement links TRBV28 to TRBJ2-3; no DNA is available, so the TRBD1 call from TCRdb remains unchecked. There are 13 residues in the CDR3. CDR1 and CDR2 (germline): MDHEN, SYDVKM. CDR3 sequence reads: CASSLGPAHTQYF.

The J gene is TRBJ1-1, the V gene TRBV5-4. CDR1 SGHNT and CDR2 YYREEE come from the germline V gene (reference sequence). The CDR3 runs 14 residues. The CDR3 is CASSSLLEDTEAFF.

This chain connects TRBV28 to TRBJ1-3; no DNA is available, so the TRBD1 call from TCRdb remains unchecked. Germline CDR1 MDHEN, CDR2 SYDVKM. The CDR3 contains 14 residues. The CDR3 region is CASLGTNSGNTIYF.

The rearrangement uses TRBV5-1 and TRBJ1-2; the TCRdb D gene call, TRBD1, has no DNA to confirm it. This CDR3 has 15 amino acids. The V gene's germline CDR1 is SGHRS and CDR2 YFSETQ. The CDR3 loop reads CASSSEGFGNDGYTF.

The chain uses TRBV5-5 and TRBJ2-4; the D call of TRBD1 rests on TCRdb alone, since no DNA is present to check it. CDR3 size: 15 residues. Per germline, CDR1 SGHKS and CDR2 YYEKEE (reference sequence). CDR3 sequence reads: CASSMGRLAKNMQYF.

CDR3: CSARRQIQETQYF. The chain is built from TRBV20-1 and TRBJ2-5; TCRdb's D call of TRBD1 is untestable without DNA. Germline-derived CDR1 and CDR2 are DFQATT and SNEGSKA (reference sequence). The CDR3 sequence is 13 residues long.

The CDR3 sequence: CASSSTLAGLRSDEQFF. V and J are TRBV12-3 or TRBV12-4 and TRBJ2-1; checking the TCRdb D call of TRBD2 is not possible without DNA. The CDR3 is 17 amino acids.

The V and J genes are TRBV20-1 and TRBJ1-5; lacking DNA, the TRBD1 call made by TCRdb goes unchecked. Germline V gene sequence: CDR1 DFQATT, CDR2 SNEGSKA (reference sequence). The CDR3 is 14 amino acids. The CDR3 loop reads CSASTDRGNQPQHF.

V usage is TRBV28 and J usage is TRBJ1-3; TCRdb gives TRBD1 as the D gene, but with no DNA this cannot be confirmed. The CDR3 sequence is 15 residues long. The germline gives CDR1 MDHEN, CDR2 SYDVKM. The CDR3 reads CASSPGTGGGNTIYF.

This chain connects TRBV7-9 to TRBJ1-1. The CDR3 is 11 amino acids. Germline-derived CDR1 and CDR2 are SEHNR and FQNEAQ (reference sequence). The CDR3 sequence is CASSFTPEAFF.

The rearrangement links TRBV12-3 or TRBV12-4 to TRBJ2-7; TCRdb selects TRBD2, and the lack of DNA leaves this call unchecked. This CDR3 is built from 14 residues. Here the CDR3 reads CASSFAGAHYEQYF.

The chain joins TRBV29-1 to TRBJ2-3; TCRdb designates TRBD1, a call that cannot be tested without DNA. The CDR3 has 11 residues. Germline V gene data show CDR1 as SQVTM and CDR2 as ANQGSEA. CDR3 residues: CSVGQPDTQYF.

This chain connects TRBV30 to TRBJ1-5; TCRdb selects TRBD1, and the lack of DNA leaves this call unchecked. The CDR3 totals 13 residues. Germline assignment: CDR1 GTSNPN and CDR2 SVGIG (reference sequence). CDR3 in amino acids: CAWTDRGNQPQHF.

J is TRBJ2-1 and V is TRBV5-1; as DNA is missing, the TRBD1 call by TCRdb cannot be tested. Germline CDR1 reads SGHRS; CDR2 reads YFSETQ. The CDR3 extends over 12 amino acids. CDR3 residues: CASSLERGLEFF.

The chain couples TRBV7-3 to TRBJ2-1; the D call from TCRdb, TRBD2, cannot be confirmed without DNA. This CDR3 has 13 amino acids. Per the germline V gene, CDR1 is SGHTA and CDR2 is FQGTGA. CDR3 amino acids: CASSPRPLGEQFF.

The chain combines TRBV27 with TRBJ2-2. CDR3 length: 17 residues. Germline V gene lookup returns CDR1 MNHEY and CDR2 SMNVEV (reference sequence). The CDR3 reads CASSSVVWVQNTGELFF.

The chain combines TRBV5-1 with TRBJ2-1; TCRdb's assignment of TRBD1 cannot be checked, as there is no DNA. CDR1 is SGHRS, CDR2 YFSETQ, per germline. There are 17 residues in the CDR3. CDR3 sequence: CASSLAGSRGSYNEQFF.

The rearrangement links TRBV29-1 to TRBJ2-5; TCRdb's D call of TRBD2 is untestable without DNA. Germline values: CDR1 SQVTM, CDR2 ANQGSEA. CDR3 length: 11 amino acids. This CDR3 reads CSVRGKETQYF.

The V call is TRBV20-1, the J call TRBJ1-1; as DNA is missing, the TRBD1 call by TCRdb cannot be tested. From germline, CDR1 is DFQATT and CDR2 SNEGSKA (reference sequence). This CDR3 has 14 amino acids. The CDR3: CSAREVTGYPEAFF.

This chain's CDR3 is CASSLLGLNTEAFF. V usage is TRBV28 and J usage is TRBJ1-1. The CDR3 runs to 14 residues. Per germline, CDR1 MDHEN and CDR2 SYDVKM.

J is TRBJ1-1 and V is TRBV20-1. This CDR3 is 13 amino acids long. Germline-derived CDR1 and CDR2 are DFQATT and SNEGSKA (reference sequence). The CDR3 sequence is CSARVPTGTGAFF.

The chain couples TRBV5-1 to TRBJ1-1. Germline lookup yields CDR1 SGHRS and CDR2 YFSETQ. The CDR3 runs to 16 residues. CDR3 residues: CASSIGTLIGSTEAFF.

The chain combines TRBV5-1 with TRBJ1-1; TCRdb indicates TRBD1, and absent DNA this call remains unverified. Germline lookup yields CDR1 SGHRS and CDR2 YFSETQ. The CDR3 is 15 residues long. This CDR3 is CASSLGPQGGTEAFF.

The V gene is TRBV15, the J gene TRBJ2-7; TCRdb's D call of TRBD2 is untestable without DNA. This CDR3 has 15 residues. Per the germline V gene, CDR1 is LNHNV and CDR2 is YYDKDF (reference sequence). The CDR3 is CATSRDQAEDYEQYF.

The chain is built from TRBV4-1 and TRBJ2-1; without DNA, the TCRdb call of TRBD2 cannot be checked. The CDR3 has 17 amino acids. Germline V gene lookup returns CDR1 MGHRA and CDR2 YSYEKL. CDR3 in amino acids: CASSQAPSGGALNEQFF.

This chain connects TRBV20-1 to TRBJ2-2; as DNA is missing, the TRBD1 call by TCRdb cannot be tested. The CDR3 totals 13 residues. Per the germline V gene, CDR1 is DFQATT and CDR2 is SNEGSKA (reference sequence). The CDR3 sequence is CSGGQGRAGELFF.